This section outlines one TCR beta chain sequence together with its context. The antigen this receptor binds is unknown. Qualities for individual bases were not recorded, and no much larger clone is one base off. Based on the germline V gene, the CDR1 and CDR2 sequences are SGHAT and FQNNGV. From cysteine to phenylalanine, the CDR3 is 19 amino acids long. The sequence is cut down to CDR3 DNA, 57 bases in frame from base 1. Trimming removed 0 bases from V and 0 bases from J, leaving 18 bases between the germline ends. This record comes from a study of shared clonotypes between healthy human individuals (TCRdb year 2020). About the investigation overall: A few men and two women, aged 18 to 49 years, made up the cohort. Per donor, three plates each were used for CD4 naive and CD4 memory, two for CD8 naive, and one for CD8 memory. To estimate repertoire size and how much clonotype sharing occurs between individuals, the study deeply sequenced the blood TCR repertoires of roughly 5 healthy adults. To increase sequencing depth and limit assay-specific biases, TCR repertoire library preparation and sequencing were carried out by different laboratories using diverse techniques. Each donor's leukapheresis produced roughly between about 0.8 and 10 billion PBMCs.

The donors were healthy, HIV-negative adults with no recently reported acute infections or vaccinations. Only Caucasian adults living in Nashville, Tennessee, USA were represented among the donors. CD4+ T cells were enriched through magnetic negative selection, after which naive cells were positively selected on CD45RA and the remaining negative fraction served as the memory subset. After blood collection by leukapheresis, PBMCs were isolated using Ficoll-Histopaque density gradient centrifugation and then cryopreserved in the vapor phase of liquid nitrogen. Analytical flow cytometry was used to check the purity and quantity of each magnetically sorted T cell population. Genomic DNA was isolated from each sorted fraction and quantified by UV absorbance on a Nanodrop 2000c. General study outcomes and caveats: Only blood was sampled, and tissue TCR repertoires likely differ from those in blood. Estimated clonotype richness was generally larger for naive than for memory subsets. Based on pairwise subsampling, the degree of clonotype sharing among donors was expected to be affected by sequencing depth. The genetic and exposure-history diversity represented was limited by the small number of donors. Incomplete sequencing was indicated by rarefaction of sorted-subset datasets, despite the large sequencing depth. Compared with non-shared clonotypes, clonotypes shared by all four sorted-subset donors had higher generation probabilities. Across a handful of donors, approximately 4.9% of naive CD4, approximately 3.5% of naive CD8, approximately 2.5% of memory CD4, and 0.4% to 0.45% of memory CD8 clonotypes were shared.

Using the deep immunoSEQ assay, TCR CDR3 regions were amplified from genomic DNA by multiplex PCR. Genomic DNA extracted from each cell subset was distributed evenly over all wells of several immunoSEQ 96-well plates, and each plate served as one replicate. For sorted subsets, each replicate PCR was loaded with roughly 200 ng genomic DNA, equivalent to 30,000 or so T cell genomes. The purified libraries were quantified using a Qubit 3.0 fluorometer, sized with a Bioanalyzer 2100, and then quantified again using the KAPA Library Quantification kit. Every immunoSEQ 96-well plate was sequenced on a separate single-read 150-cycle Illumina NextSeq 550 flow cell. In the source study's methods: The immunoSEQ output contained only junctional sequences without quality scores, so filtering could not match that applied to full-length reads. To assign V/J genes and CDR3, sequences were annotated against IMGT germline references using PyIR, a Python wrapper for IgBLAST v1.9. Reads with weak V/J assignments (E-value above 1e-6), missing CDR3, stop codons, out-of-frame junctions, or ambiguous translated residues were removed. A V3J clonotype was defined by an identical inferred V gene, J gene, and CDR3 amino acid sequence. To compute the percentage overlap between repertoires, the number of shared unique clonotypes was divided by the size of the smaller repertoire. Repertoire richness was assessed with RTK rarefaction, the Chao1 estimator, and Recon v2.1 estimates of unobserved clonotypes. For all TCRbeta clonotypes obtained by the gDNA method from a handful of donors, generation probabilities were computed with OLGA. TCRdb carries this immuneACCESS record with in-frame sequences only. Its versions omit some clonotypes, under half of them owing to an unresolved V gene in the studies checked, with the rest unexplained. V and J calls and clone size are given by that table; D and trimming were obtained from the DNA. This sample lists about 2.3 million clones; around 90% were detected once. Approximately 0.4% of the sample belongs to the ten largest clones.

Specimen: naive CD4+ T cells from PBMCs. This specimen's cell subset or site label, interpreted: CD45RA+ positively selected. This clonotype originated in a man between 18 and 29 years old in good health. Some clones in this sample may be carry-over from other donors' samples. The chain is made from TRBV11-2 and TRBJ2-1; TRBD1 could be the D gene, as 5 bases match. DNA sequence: TGTGCCAGCAGCTTAGATTGGCGACAGCTTAGGAGCTCCTACAATGAGCAGTTCTTC. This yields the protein CASSLDWRQLRSSYNEQFF.